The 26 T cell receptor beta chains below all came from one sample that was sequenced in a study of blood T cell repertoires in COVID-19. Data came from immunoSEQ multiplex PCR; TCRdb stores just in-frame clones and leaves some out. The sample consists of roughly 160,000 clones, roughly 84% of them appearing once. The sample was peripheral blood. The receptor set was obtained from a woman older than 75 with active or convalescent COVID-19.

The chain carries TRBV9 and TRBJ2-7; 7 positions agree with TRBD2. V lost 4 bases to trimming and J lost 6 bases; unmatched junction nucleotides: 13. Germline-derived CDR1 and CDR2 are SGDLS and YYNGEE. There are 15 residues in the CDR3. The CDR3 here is CASSFRDYDSPEQYF. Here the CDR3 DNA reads TGTGCCAGCAGCTTCCGGGACTACGACTCACCCGAGCAGTACTTC.

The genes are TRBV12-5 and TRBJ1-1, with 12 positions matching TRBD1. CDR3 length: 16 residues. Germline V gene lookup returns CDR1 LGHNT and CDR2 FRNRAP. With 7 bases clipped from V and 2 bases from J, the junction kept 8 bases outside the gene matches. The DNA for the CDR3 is TGTGCTAGTGATCCGGGACAGGGGGCTAAAAACACTGAAGCTTTCTTT. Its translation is CASDPGQGAKNTEAFF.

The CDR3 coding sequence is TGCGCCAGCAGCTTGCAGGCCGTACAGAATGAAGCTTTCTTT. It is translated as CASSLQAVQNEAFF. The rearrangement joins TRBV5-1 to TRBJ1-1, with unresolved D. Trimming took 1 base from V and 7 from J, leaving 14 bases between them. The CDR3 is 14 amino acids. CDR1 is SGHRS, CDR2 YFSETQ, per germline.

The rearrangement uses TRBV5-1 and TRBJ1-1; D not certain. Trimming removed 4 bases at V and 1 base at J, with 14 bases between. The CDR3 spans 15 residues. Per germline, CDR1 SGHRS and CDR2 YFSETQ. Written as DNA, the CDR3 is TGCGCCAGCAGCCCCCTGGGGAGAGGGAACACTGAAGCTTTCTTT. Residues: CASSPLGRGNTEAFF.

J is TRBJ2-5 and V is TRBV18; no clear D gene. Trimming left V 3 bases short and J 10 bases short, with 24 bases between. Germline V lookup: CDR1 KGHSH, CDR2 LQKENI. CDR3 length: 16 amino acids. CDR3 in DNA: TGTGCCAGCTCACCTGAAAACGAACCGGGTCGGTGGGTCCAGTACTTC. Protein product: CASSPENEPGRWVQYF. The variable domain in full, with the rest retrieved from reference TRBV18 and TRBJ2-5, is NAGVMQNPRHLVRRRGQEARLRCSPMKGHSHVYWYRQLPEEGLKFMVYLQKENIIDESGMPKERFSAEFPKEGPSILRIQQVVRGDSAAYFCASSPENEPGRWVQYFGPGTRLLVL.

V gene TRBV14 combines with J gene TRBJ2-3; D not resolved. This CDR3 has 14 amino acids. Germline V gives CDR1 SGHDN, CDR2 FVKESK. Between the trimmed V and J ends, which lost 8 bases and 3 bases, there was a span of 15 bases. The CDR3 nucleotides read TGTGCCAGCGCCCCAGGTTTATTAACAGATACGCAGTATTTT. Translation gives CASAPGLLTDTQYF.

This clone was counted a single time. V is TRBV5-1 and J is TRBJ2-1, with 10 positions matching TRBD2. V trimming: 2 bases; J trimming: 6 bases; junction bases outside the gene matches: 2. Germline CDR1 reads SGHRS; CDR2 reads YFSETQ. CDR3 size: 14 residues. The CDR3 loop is CASSLTSGTNEQFF. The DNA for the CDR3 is TGCGCCAGCAGCTTAACTAGCGGGACCAATGAGCAGTTCTTC.

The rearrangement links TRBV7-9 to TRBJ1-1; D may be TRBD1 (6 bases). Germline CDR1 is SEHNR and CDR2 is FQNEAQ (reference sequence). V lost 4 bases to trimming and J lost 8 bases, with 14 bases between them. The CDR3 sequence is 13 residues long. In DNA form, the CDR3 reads TGTGCCAGCAGCTGGGAAGGGGGTACGGAAGCTTTCTTT. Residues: CASSWEGGTEAFF.

The CDR3 nucleotides read TGTGCCAGCAGCCCGGCGGGCGGAAGAATCTACGAGCAGTACTTC. Residues: CASSPAGGRIYEQYF. The chain is built from TRBV28 and TRBJ2-7, with a possible D match to TRBD2 (5 bases). Germline V gene lookup returns CDR1 MDHEN and CDR2 SYDVKM. The CDR3 has 15 amino acids. Deletions cut 6 bases from V and 3 bases from J, with 18 bases between.

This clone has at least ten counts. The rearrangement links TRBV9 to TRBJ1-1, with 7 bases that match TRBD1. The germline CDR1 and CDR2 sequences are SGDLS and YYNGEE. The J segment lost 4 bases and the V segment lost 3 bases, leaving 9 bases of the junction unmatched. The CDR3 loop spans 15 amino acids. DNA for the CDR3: TGTGCCAGCAGCGAAGGGACAGCCGAAACCACTGAAGCTTTCTTT. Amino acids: CASSEGTAETTEAFF.

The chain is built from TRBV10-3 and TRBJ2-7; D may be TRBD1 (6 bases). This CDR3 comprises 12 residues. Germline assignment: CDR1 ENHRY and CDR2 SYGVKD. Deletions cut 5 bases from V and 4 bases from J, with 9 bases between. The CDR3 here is CAISITGYEQYF. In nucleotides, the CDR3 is TGTGCCATCAGTATTACAGGGTACGAGCAGTACTTC.

CDR3 amino acids: CASSYHRARYNEQFF. The CDR3 DNA is TGTGCCAGCAGTTACCACAGGGCTAGGTACAATGAGCAGTTCTTC. The chain uses TRBV6-5 and TRBJ2-1, with D possibly being TRBD1 (6 bases). This CDR3 is 15 amino acids long. CDR1 is MNHEY, CDR2 SVGAGI, per germline. Deletions cut 2 bases from V and 4 bases from J, with 12 bases between.

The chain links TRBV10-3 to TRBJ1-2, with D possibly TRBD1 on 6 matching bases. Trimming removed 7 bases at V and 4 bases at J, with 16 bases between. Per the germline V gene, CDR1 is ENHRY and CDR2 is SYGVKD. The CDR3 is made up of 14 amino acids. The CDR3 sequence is CAIKEPGDLYGYTF. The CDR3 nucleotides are TGTGCCATCAAAGAGCCAGGGGATCTCTATGGCTACACCTTC.

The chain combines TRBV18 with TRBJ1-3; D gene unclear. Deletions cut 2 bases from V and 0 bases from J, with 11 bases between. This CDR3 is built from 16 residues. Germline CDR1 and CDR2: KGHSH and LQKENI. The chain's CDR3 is CASSPSTPTSGNTIYF. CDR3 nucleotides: TGTGCCAGCTCACCAAGTACTCCCACCTCTGGAAACACCATATATTTT.

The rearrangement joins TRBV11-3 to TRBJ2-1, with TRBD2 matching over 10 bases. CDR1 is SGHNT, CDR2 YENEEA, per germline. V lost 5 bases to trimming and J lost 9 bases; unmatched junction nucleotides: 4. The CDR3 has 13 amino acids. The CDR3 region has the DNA TGTGCCAGCAGCCCTCGACTAGCGGGTGAGCAGTTCTTC. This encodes CASSPRLAGEQFF.

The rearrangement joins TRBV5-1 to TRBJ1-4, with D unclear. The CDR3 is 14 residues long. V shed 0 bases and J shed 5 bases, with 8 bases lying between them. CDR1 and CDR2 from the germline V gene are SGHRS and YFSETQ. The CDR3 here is CASSLGAENEKLFF. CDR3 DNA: TGCGCCAGCAGCTTGGGGGCAGAGAATGAAAAACTGTTTTTT.

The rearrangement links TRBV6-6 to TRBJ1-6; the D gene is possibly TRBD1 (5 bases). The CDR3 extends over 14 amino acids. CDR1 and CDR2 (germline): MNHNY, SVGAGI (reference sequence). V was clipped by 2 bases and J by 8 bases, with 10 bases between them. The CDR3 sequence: CASSYGGGDSPLHF. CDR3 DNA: TGTGCCAGCAGTTACGGGGGAGGGGATTCACCCCTCCACTTT.

CDR3 DNA sequence: TGTGCCAGTAGTAAAACCACTAGCGAACCCGTCTTGGAGACCCAGTACTTC. Residues: CASSKTTSEPVLETQYF. This rearrangement joins TRBV19 to TRBJ2-5; 7 bases line up with TRBD2. This CDR3 comprises 17 residues. V dropped 4 bases and J dropped 5; count of bases not matched to a gene: 16. Germline CDR1 LNHDA, CDR2 SQIVND (reference sequence).

The CDR3 loop reads CASSAGTTLRLSLSGNTIYF. The CDR3 region has the DNA TGTGCCAGCAGCGCCGGGACAACATTGAGACTCTCTCTCTCTGGAAACACCATATATTTT. The chain carries TRBV5-8 and TRBJ1-3, with D possibly being TRBD1 (6 bases). V lost 4 bases and J lost 0, with 26 bases in between. The CDR3 is 20 amino acids. CDR1 and CDR2 from the germline V gene are SGHTS and YDEGEE.

CDR3 coding DNA: TGTGCCAGCAGCCAAGATCTTTTAGTTAGCTCCTACGAGCAGTACTTC. Protein product: CASSQDLLVSSYEQYF. The rearrangement uses TRBV3-1 (or the pseudogene TRBV3-2) and TRBJ2-7, with D hard to call. The CDR3 is 16 residues long. Trimming stripped 0 bases from V and 0 bases from J, with 12 bases between. The germline gives CDR1 LGHDT, CDR2 YNNKEL (reference sequence).

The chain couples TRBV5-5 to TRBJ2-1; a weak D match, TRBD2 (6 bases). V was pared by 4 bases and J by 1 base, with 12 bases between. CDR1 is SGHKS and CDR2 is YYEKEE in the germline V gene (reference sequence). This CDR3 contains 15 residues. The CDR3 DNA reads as TGTGCCAGCAGCGGACCGGGACTTTCCTACAATGAGCAGTTCTTC. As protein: CASSGPGLSYNEQFF.

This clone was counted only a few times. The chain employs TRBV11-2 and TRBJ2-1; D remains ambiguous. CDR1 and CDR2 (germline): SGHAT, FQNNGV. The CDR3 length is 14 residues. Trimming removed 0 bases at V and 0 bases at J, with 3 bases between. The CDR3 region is CASSLDHSYNEQFF. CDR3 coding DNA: TGTGCCAGCAGCTTAGATCACTCCTACAATGAGCAGTTCTTC. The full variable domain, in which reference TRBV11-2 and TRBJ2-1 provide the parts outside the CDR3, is EAGVAQSPRYKIIEKRQSVAFWCNPISGHATLYWYQQILGQGPKLLIQFQNNGVVDDSQLPKDRFSAERLKGVDSTLKIQPAKLEDSAVYLCASSLDHSYNEQFFGPGTRLTVL.

The CDR3 nucleotides are TGTGCCAGCAGCCGACCAACAGGGGGAGGTGATCCGTACTTC. Amino acids: CASSRPTGGGDPYF. The chain is built from TRBV6-5 and TRBJ2-7; 8 nucleotides line up with TRBD1. There are 14 residues in the CDR3. V was clipped by 6 bases and J by 12 bases; unmatched bases: 16. Germline V gene lookup returns CDR1 MNHEY and CDR2 SVGAGI.

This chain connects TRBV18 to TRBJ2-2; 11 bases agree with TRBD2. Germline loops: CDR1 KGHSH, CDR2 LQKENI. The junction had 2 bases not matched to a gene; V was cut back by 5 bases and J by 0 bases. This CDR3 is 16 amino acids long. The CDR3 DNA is TGTGCCAGCTCAGCGGGACTAGCGGCGAACACCGGGGAGCTGTTTTTT. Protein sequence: CASSAGLAANTGELFF.

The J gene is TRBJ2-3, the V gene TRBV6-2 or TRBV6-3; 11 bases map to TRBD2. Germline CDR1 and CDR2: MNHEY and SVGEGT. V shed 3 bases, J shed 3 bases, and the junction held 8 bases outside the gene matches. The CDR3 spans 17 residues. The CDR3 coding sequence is TGTGCCAGCAGTTATTTAGCGGGAGGGCGGAGGACAGATACGCAGTATTTT. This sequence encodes CASSYLAGGRRTDTQYF.

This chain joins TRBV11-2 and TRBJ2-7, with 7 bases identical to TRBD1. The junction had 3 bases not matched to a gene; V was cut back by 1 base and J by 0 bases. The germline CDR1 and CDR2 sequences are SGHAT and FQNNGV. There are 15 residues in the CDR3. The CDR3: CASSLGDSSSYEQYF. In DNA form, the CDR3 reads TGTGCCAGCAGCTTAGGGGACAGTAGCTCCTACGAGCAGTACTTC.